This T cell receptor (beta chain) emerged from a study of blood T cell repertoires in COVID-19. This CDR3 has 15 amino acids. Trimming at V came to 3 bases and at J to 5 bases, leaving 1 base not matched to a gene. Germline CDR1 reads MNHEY; CDR2 reads SMNVEV (reference sequence). Everyone who took part was roughly 18 to 100 years old, and they came from 24 US areas. Using immunoSEQ multiplex PCR, the repertoire was profiled, and TCRdb retains in-frame clones only, with some absent. Here the sample spans 150,000 to 200,000 clones, approximately 82% being singletons. The gene calls are TRBV27 and TRBJ2-3, with 14 bases lining up with TRBD2. The clonotype comes from a man between 50 and 59 years old who had recovered from COVID-19. Source material: PBMCs or T cells enriched from blood (not recorded which). The CDR3 coding sequence is TGTGCCAGCAGTTTCGGACTAGCGGGGGGAGATACGCAGTATTTT. As protein: CASSFGLAGGDTQYF.